This TCR beta chain was found in a study of PD-1 blockade in classical Hodgkin lymphoma. This CDR3 comprises 13 residues. With 1 base removed from V and 8 bases from J, the gap between germline ends came to 9 bases. Per germline, CDR1 SGHTA and CDR2 FQGTGA. General study findings and limits: Patients who began taking nivolumab under 1 year after ASCT were left out. Complete responders possessed baseline diversity comparable to newly diagnosed patients.

Exposure to brentuximab vedotin varied, and each patient had relapsed following autologous stem cell transplantation. Of note for this clone: The antigen is not known.

Clones were read by immunoSEQ multiplex PCR, and TCRdb kept only the in-frame ones, dropping some. Altogether about 99,000 clones are present, more than 80% being singletons, with the ten largest covering about 15%. Sequenced material: peripheral blood mononuclear cells (PBMCs), taken before the second cycle of nivolumab. The rearrangement links TRBV7-3 to TRBJ2-1; TRBD2 might be the D (7 bases). This TCR was sampled from a human donor with classical Hodgkin lymphoma. Here the CDR3 reads CASSLRGGDEQFF. DNA for the CDR3: TGTGCCAGCAGCTTAAGGGGGGGCGATGAGCAGTTCTTC.